These 21 T cell receptor beta chains share one sample of origin, sequenced in a study of T-cell memory formation after mild COVID-19. TCRdb reprocessed the 5' RACE reads with MiXCR, giving one entry per CDR3 protein. In the table there are about 140,000 distinct CDR3 sequences, about 6.1% of which are singletons. Source material: PBMCs or a T cell subset sorted from them (not recorded which). These receptors all come from an adult woman who had mild COVID-19 (a few samples of this study predate the infection). Cell type and time point are not known.

This clonotype was picked up many times. The J gene is TRBJ2-5, the V gene TRBV5-1, with D perhaps TRBD2 (6 bases). This CDR3 region has 17 residues. Per germline, CDR1 SGHRS and CDR2 YFSETQ. V dropped 4 bases and J dropped 5 bases, with 24 bases sitting between them. The CDR3 DNA is TGCGCCAGCAGCCCTGGAAATCTCCGGGAGCCTAGGGAGACCCAGTACTTC. Its translation is CASSPGNLREPRETQYF.

This clonotype was found a few times. The gene calls are TRBV7-2 and TRBJ2-1; TRBD2 agrees at 9 bases. The CDR3 is 15 amino acids. In germline, CDR1 is SGHTA, CDR2 FQGNSA. The J segment lost 3 bases and the V segment lost 6 bases, leaving 6 bases of the junction unmatched. In DNA, the CDR3 is TGTGCCAGCAGAAAAGCGGGGGGAATCTACAATGAGCAGTTCTTC. Encoded protein: CASRKAGGIYNEQFF.

This clonotype appeared many times. This CDR3 reads CSARVLAGPSYEQYF. CDR3 DNA sequence: TGCAGTGCTAGAGTACTAGCGGGTCCCTCCTACGAGCAGTACTTC. The V and J genes are TRBV20-1 and TRBJ2-7; 9 positions agree with TRBD2. CDR3 length: 15 amino acids. The V gene's germline CDR1 is DFQATT and CDR2 SNEGSKA (reference sequence). After removal of 1 base from V and 0 bases from J, the junction contained 4 bases not matched to a gene.

This clonotype showed up many times. V usage is TRBV6-6 and J usage is TRBJ2-7; maybe TRBD1 (6 bases). Trimming left V 5 bases short and J 3 bases short, with 11 bases between. Germline loops: CDR1 MNHNY, CDR2 SVGAGI (reference sequence). This CDR3 region has 13 residues. The CDR3 spells CASSPGTLYEQYF. DNA of the CDR3: TGTGCCAGCAGTCCCGGGACACTCTACGAGCAGTACTTC.

This clonotype showed up just a few times. The rearrangement joins TRBV20-1 to TRBJ2-7, with D perhaps being TRBD1 or TRBD2 (7 bases each). Germline V gives CDR1 DFQATT, CDR2 SNEGSKA (reference sequence). The V and J ends lost 6 bases and 4 bases respectively, with 22 bases between them. CDR3 size: 15 residues. CDR3 amino acids: CSATGRTGNMYEQYF. Written as DNA, the CDR3 is TGCAGTGCCACCGGGAGGACAGGTAATATGTACGAGCAGTACTTC.

This rearrangement joins TRBV5-1 to TRBJ1-3, with D possibly TRBD1 on 5 matching bases. This CDR3 comprises 14 residues. V was shortened by 5 bases and J by 0 bases, with 9 bases between the two germline ends. Germline loops: CDR1 SGHRS, CDR2 YFSETQ. The CDR3 DNA is TGCGCCAGCAGTTCCAGGGACTCTGGAAACACCATATATTTT. It specifies CASSSRDSGNTIYF.

This clonotype was counted at least ten times. This sequence joins TRBV18 and TRBJ2-7; 9 bases line up with TRBD1. Germline lookup yields CDR1 KGHSH and CDR2 LQKENI. The V and J ends lost 4 bases and 2 bases, in that order; junction bases with no gene match: 12. The CDR3 loop spans 17 amino acids. CDR3 amino acids: CASSRSPLGTGTYEQYF. CDR3 nucleotides: TGTGCCAGCTCACGCAGCCCACTCGGGACAGGGACCTACGAGCAGTACTTC.

Many counts were recorded for this clonotype. This rearrangement joins TRBV5-1 to TRBJ2-7; 8 nucleotides align to TRBD1. Germline V gene sequence: CDR1 SGHRS, CDR2 YFSETQ. V trimming: 3 bases; J trimming: 5 bases; junction bases outside the gene matches: 10. The CDR3 has 15 residues. CDR3 in amino acids: CASSSRPTGADEQYF. The CDR3 DNA sequence: TGCGCCAGCAGCTCGAGGCCGACAGGGGCGGACGAGCAGTACTTC.

The rearrangement links TRBV12-3 or TRBV12-4 to TRBJ2-4; tentative D call: TRBD2 (6 bases). CDR3 length equals 16 residues. V gave up 6 bases and J gave up 0 bases, with 15 bases separating them. The CDR3 nucleotides read TGTGCCAGCAGAACCTTAGCGGACCTAGCCAAAAACATTCAGTACTTC. Translating it yields CASRTLADLAKNIQYF.

The chain carries TRBV11-1 and TRBJ2-5, with TRBD1 matching 7 bases. V was clipped by 5 bases and J by 4 bases; unmatched bases: 4. The CDR3 is made up of 13 amino acids. In germline, CDR1 is SGHAT, CDR2 FQDESV (reference sequence). CDR3: CASSPTGPETQYF. Here the CDR3 DNA reads TGTGCCAGCAGCCCGACAGGGCCAGAGACCCAGTACTTC.

This clonotype has more than one count but fewer than ten. This chain connects TRBV7-3 to TRBJ2-1, with 7 bases aligning to TRBD2. This CDR3 comprises 16 residues. Germline CDR1 is SGHTA and CDR2 is FQGTGA. Trimming removed 1 base from V and 1 base from J; junction bases left unmatched: 4. The CDR3, as DNA: TGTGCCAGCAGCTTAAACGTCGGGGGGTCCTACAATGAGCAGTTCTTC. Its translation: CASSLNVGGSYNEQFF.

This clonotype was detected many times. The rearrangement uses TRBV5-1 and TRBJ2-1; D is uncertain. Germline loops: CDR1 SGHRS, CDR2 YFSETQ. The CDR3 spans 14 residues. Trimming cost V 0 bases and J 12 bases, with 16 bases left between them. Written as DNA, the CDR3 is TGCGCCAGCAGCTTGGAAGGGTGGGGAAAGAGGCAGTTCTTC. Its translation is CASSLEGWGKRQFF. The whole variable domain, filled in from reference TRBV5-1 and TRBJ2-1, reads KAGVTQTPRYLIKTRGQQVTLSCSPISGHRSVSWYQQTPGQGLQFLFEYFSETQRNKGNFPGRFSGRQFSNSRSEMNVSTLELGDSALYLCASSLEGWGKRQFFGPGTRLTVL.

This clonotype was counted a few times. The chain uses TRBV5-1 and TRBJ2-5, with TRBD1 as a possible D gene (6 bases). Trimming pared 4 bases from V and 1 base from J, leaving 14 bases between. CDR1 and CDR2 from the germline V gene are SGHRS and YFSETQ. The CDR3 has 15 residues. The CDR3 DNA is TGCGCCAGCAGCCCCGGGACACCTATCCAAGAGACCCAGTACTTC. Translation gives CASSPGTPIQETQYF.

In this sample, this clonotype turned up many times. The rearrangement joins TRBV5-1 to TRBJ1-5; weak D call: TRBD1 (5 bases). V dropped 3 bases and J dropped 4 bases, with 11 bases sitting between them. Per the germline V gene, CDR1 is SGHRS and CDR2 is YFSETQ. CDR3 length: 14 residues. CDR3 amino acids: CASSWGGRNQPQHF. In nucleotides, the CDR3 is TGCGCCAGCAGCTGGGGGGGACGGAATCAGCCCCAGCATTTT.

This clonotype was counted at least ten times. V is TRBV12-3 or TRBV12-4 and J is TRBJ1-1; 8 bases line up with TRBD1. This CDR3 is built from 14 residues. The trim removed 3 bases at V and 5 bases at J, leaving 5 bases unmatched. CDR3 sequence (DNA): TGTGCCAGCAGTTTTACAGGGGGGATAACTGAAGCTTTCTTT. Translated, it gives CASSFTGGITEAFF.

This clonotype was observed at least ten times. The rearrangement joins TRBV19 to TRBJ1-2; D not certain. Deletions cut 3 bases from V and 8 bases from J, with 22 bases between. CDR3 length equals 16 residues. The V gene's germline CDR1 is LNHDA and CDR2 SQIVND (reference sequence). The CDR3 loop reads CASSIRQGSDTSGYTF. The CDR3 nucleotides are TGTGCCAGTAGTATCCGTCAAGGATCCGATACGTCCGGCTACACCTTC.

This clonotype was detected many times. J is TRBJ1-2 and V is TRBV5-5; maybe TRBD1 (5 bases). CDR1 and CDR2 (germline): SGHKS, YYEKEE (reference sequence). Trimming cost V 5 bases and J 8 bases, with 22 bases left between them. The CDR3 extends over 15 amino acids. The CDR3 nucleotides are TGTGCCAGCAGGGGTTGGGACGGATACCTGGAGGGCTACACCTTC. Translated, it gives CASRGWDGYLEGYTF.

The gene calls are TRBV30 and TRBJ2-6; the match to TRBD1 covers 8 bases. Germline V gene lookup returns CDR1 GTSNPN and CDR2 SVGIG (reference sequence). This CDR3 has 16 amino acids. V shed 3 bases and J 0 bases; nucleotides not matched to a gene: 4. The CDR3 region is CAWRGTGISGANVLTF. The CDR3 DNA is TGTGCCTGGAGGGGGACAGGAATCTCTGGGGCCAACGTCCTGACTTTC.

V and J are TRBV7-9 and TRBJ1-1, with a tentative D call TRBD1 (5 bases). In germline, CDR1 is SEHNR, CDR2 FQNEAQ (reference sequence). Trimming stripped 8 bases from V and 10 bases from J, with 23 bases between. This CDR3 region has 14 residues. The DNA of the CDR3 is TGTGCCAGCCCCTTAGGGGTACGCAGAGAAGGAGCTTTCTTT. This sequence encodes CASPLGVRREGAFF.

This clonotype was found many times. The chain employs TRBV5-1 and TRBJ2-4; possibly TRBD2 for D (5 bases). Trimming cost V 0 bases and J 5 bases, with 6 bases left between them. CDR1 is SGHRS and CDR2 is YFSETQ in the germline V gene. This CDR3 is built from 13 residues. As DNA, the CDR3 is TGCGCCAGCAGCTTGGCCGGGGAAAACATTCAGTACTTC. It is translated as CASSLAGENIQYF. The whole variable domain, filled in from reference TRBV5-1 and TRBJ2-4, reads KAGVTQTPRYLIKTRGQQVTLSCSPISGHRSVSWYQQTPGQGLQFLFEYFSETQRNKGNFPGRFSGRQFSNSRSEMNVSTLELGDSALYLCASSLAGENIQYFGAGTRLSVL.

This clonotype was counted only a few times. The CDR3 sequence: CATSDSSSSNEQFF. The CDR3 DNA follows: TGTGCCACCAGTGATTCGAGTAGCTCGAATGAGCAGTTCTTC. This chain connects TRBV24-1 to TRBJ2-1; D is unclear. CDR3 length: 14 residues. V was shortened by 2 bases and J by 7 bases, with 11 bases between the two germline ends. The germline gives CDR1 KGHDR, CDR2 SFDVKD.